The 23 T cell receptor beta chains in this list originate from one sample, sequenced in a study of CD8 T cells in ankylosing spondylitis. TCRdb itself ran the 5' RACE reads through MiXCR, one entry per CDR3 protein. In the table there are about 96,000 distinct CDR3 sequences, around 25% of which are singletons. Sequencing input: blood, either unsorted or a sorted T cell fraction (not recorded which). These receptors originate from a male donor with ankylosing spondylitis or in good health (not recorded which).

The chain uses TRBV18 and TRBJ1-5, with unresolved D. V was pared by 0 bases and J by 1 base, with 13 bases between. Germline V CDR1 and CDR2: KGHSH, LQKENI. This CDR3 region has 17 residues. DNA of the CDR3: TGTGCCAGCTCACCACCGTATGTCCCGCCGAGCAATCAGCCCCAGCATTTT. This sequence encodes CASSPPYVPPSNQPQHF.

The chain employs TRBV4-2 and TRBJ1-3, with TRBD1 matching over 9 bases. CDR3 length equals 16 residues. The germline gives CDR1 LGHNA, CDR2 YNFKEQ. Unmatched junction bases numbered 4, after V lost 4 bases and J lost 0 bases. The chain's CDR3 is CASSRGQGDSGNTIYF. CDR3 sequence (DNA): TGTGCCAGCAGCCGGGGACAGGGCGACTCTGGAAACACCATATATTTT.

The V and J genes are TRBV5-1 and TRBJ2-3; D is perhaps TRBD1 or TRBD2 (5 bases each). The germline gives CDR1 SGHRS, CDR2 YFSETQ. V lost 4 bases and J 3 bases, leaving 15 bases between the germline ends. This CDR3 is built from 15 residues. Here the CDR3 DNA reads TGCGCCAGCAGCGACCCCCGTGGGGGAACAGATACGCAGTATTTT. Protein: CASSDPRGGTDTQYF.

This clonotype was counted at least ten times. The chain links TRBV20-1 to TRBJ2-3, with D maybe TRBD1 (5 bases). Germline CDR1 reads DFQATT; CDR2 reads SNEGSKA (reference sequence). This CDR3 region has 13 residues. Deletions cut 2 bases from V and 6 bases from J, with 12 bases between. The CDR3 sequence is CSARIGAGDTQYF. The CDR3 nucleotides read TGCAGTGCTAGAATAGGGGCTGGCGATACGCAGTATTTT.

The chain couples TRBV6-1 to TRBJ2-7; D gene ambiguous. Deletions cut 8 bases from V and 2 bases from J, with 16 bases between. Germline V lookup: CDR1 MNHNS, CDR2 SASEGT. The CDR3 is made up of 14 amino acids. This chain's CDR3 is CASFENPETYEQYV. The CDR3 DNA follows: TGTGCCAGCTTTGAGAATCCGGAGACCTACGAGCAGTACGTC.

This clonotype was picked up many times. The rearrangement joins TRBV7-9 to TRBJ2-1; D not resolved. The CDR3 covers 15 residues. Germline V CDR1 and CDR2: SEHNR, FQNEAQ (reference sequence). V dropped 1 base and J dropped 7 bases, with 14 bases sitting between them. The CDR3 nucleotides are TGTGCCAGCAGCTTAGTCACGGGCGCCGGTAATGAGCAGTTCTTC. It translates to CASSLVTGAGNEQFF.

The chain couples TRBV18 to TRBJ1-2; 9 positions agree with TRBD1. Germline CDR1 is KGHSH and CDR2 is LQKENI. V lost 3 bases to trimming and J lost 7 bases; unmatched junction nucleotides: 12. The CDR3 runs to 16 residues. CDR3 DNA: TGTGCCAGCTCACCGGGACAGGGAGGCGTAAAAGGTGGCTACACCTTC. Protein sequence: CASSPGQGGVKGGYTF.

The genes are TRBV29-1 and TRBJ2-3; D may correspond to TRBD1 or TRBD2 (5 bases each). The CDR3 consists of 13 residues. The ends were cut back, 4 bases at V and 2 bases at J, with 10 bases in the middle. CDR1 SQVTM and CDR2 ANQGSEA come from the germline V gene. The CDR3 loop reads CSVGGRYTDTQYF. In DNA form, the CDR3 reads TGCAGCGTTGGGGGGAGATACACAGATACGCAGTATTTT.

The chain is built from TRBV29-1 and TRBJ2-1, with D perhaps TRBD1 or TRBD2 (5 bases each). This CDR3 is 15 amino acids long. Germline V gene sequence: CDR1 SQVTM, CDR2 ANQGSEA. The ends were cut back, 7 bases at V and 4 bases at J, with 20 bases in the middle. As DNA, the CDR3 is TGCAGCGCTCCATCGACGGAGGCAGGGTACAATGAGCAGTTCTTC. Residues: CSAPSTEAGYNEQFF.

In nucleotides, the CDR3 is TGTGCCAGCACTCGCGGGAGGGGCAGGACCGGGGAGCTGTTTTTT. Protein product: CASTRGRGRTGELFF. The chain combines TRBV2 with TRBJ2-2, with TRBD2 matching 9 bases. V lost 7 bases and J lost 5; bases outside the gene matches: 8. CDR3 length: 15 amino acids. In germline, CDR1 is SNHLY, CDR2 FYNNEI.

This clonotype was found a few times. The V and J genes are TRBV20-1 and TRBJ2-1; TRBD2 might be the D (5 bases). The CDR3 runs 16 residues. Between the trimmed V and J ends, which lost 1 base and 1 base, there was a span of 14 bases. CDR1 is DFQATT and CDR2 is SNEGSKA in the germline V gene (reference sequence). The CDR3 is CSARVARAISYNEQFF. The CDR3 DNA reads TGCAGTGCTAGAGTTGCGCGGGCAATATCCTACAATGAGCAGTTCTTC.

The genes are TRBV12-2 and TRBJ2-7; the table's D call of TRBD2 was not tested on the DNA. TRBV12-2 is a pseudogene segment. CDR3 length equals 13 residues. CDR3 loop: CASRLGGVYEQYF. For the CDR3, the DNA is TGTGCAAGTCGCTTAGGCGGGGTATACGAGCAGTACTTC.

The J gene is TRBJ1-4, the V gene TRBV12-3 or TRBV12-4; D unclear. The CDR3 is 14 amino acids. Deletions cut 7 bases from V and 6 bases from J, with 15 bases between. The CDR3 DNA follows: TGTGCCAGCACCCCGTGGGCAGGAGATGAAAAACTGTTTTTT. It yields the protein CASTPWAGDEKLFF.

In this sample, this clonotype turned up once. This chain's CDR3 is CSAWDRGISLVNSPLHF. The CDR3 nucleotides are TGCAGTGCTTGGGACAGGGGAATTTCTTTAGTGAATTCACCCCTCCACTTT. The chain has TRBV20-1 and TRBJ1-6; 10 bases match TRBD1. CDR1 is DFQATT, CDR2 SNEGSKA, per germline (reference sequence). This CDR3 has 17 amino acids. V lost 5 bases, J lost 7 bases, and 14 bases stayed unmatched.

The chain couples TRBV4-1 to TRBJ2-2; D ambiguous. Deletions cut 0 bases from V and 7 bases from J, with 15 bases between. The length of the CDR3 is 16 residues. Germline-derived CDR1 and CDR2 are MGHRA and YSYEKL. This chain's CDR3 is CASSQDLWAVSGELFF. The DNA of the CDR3 is TGCGCCAGCAGCCAAGATCTCTGGGCCGTCAGCGGGGAGCTGTTTTTT.

J is TRBJ1-2 and V is TRBV5-6; no firm D call. Germline V gene data show CDR1 as SGHDT and CDR2 as YYEEEE. This CDR3 is built from 14 residues. Trimming removed 0 bases at V and 3 bases at J, with 9 bases between. The CDR3 bases are TGTGCCAGCAGCTTGGTGGAAGGGCACTATGGCTACACCTTC. This encodes CASSLVEGHYGYTF.

This clonotype was seen a few times. The chain joins TRBV18 to TRBJ2-1; 7 bases align to TRBD2. The germline V gene encodes CDR1 KGHSH and CDR2 LQKENI. This CDR3 has 15 amino acids. Losses at the gene ends were 3 bases for V and 5 bases for J; bases not matched to a gene: 7. The CDR3 protein is CASSPQGLPNNEQFF. CDR3 sequence (DNA): TGTGCCAGCTCACCTCAGGGACTACCGAACAATGAGCAGTTCTTC.

In this sample, this clonotype is medium-sized. The genes are TRBV5-1 and TRBJ2-7; 7 bases line up with TRBD1. The CDR3 contains 12 residues. Unmatched junction bases numbered 6, after V lost 5 bases and J lost 7 bases. CDR1 and CDR2 (germline): SGHRS, YFSETQ. CDR3 sequence reads: CASRSTGFEQYF. CDR3 nucleotides: TGCGCCAGCAGATCGACAGGGTTTGAGCAGTACTTC.

This clonotype was picked up a small number of times. The rearrangement joins TRBV5-1 to TRBJ2-1; D unclear. The ends were cut back, 0 bases at V and 5 bases at J, with 12 bases in the middle. CDR1 and CDR2 from the germline V gene are SGHRS and YFSETQ. CDR3 size: 15 residues. DNA of the CDR3: TGCGCCAGCAGCTTGGATAAAGTTAAAGACAATGAGCAGTTCTTC. Translation: CASSLDKVKDNEQFF.

The table lists this clonotype with a few counts. The genes are TRBV7-2 and TRBJ2-3; 10 bases line up with TRBD1. V was pared by 2 bases and J by 4 bases, with 3 bases of the junction left unmatched. Germline-derived CDR1 and CDR2 are SGHTA and FQGNSA. The CDR3 totals 15 residues. This CDR3 is CASSLTGTGADTQYF. Here the CDR3 DNA reads TGTGCCAGCAGCTTAACGGGGACAGGGGCAGATACGCAGTATTTT. The full variable domain, its missing parts supplied by reference TRBV7-2 and TRBJ2-3, is GAGVSQSPSNKVTEKGKDVELRCDPISGHTALYWYRQSLGQGLEFLIYFQGNSAPDKSGLPSDRFSAERTGGSVSTLTIQRTQQEDSAVYLCASSLTGTGADTQYFGPGTRLTVL.

This clonotype has a handful of counts. The chain combines TRBV7-9 with TRBJ2-3; D remains ambiguous. Germline loops: CDR1 SEHNR, CDR2 FQNEAQ (reference sequence). The CDR3 runs 12 residues. V dropped 2 bases and J dropped 4 bases, with 4 bases sitting between them. The DNA for the CDR3 is TGTGCCAGCAGCTTATGGGCAGATACGCAGTATTTT. Protein: CASSLWADTQYF.

The chain is built from TRBV5-1 and TRBJ1-6; TRBD1 is a possible D gene (6 bases). The germline gives CDR1 SGHRS, CDR2 YFSETQ. V lost 0 bases to trimming and J lost 8 bases, with 15 bases between them. The CDR3 runs to 16 residues. CDR3 in amino acids: CASSLGPGGRDSPLHF. The CDR3 DNA sequence: TGCGCCAGCAGCTTGGGACCGGGGGGGCGAGATTCACCCCTCCACTTT.

This chain joins TRBV28 and TRBJ2-2; 9 nucleotides agree with TRBD1. This CDR3 contains 16 residues. CDR1 MDHEN and CDR2 SYDVKM come from the germline V gene. J lost 5 bases, V lost 6 bases, and 10 bases had no gene match. The CDR3 sequence: CASRRNPGQGTGELFF. CDR3 nucleotides: TGTGCCAGCAGACGTAATCCGGGACAGGGAACCGGGGAGCTGTTTTTT.